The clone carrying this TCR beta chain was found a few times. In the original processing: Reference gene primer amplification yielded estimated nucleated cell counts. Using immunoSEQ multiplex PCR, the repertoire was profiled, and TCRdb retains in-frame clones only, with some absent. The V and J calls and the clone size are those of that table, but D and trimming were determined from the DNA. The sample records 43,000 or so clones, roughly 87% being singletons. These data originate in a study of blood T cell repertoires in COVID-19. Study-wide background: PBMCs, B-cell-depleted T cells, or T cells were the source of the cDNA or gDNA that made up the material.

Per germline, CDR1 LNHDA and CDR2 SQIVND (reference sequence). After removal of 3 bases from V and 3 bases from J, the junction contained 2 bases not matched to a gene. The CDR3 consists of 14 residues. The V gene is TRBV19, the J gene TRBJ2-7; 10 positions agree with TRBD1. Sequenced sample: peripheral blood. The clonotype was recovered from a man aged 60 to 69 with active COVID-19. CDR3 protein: CASSIGQGVYEQYF. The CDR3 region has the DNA TGTGCCAGTAGTATTGGACAGGGGGTCTACGAGCAGTACTTC. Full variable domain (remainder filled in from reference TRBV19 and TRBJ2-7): DGGITQSPKYLFRKEGQNVTLSCEQNLNHDAMYWYRQDPGQGLRLIYYSQIVNDFQKGDIAEGYSVSREKKESFPLTVTSAQKNPTAFYLCASSIGQGVYEQYFGPGTRLTVT.